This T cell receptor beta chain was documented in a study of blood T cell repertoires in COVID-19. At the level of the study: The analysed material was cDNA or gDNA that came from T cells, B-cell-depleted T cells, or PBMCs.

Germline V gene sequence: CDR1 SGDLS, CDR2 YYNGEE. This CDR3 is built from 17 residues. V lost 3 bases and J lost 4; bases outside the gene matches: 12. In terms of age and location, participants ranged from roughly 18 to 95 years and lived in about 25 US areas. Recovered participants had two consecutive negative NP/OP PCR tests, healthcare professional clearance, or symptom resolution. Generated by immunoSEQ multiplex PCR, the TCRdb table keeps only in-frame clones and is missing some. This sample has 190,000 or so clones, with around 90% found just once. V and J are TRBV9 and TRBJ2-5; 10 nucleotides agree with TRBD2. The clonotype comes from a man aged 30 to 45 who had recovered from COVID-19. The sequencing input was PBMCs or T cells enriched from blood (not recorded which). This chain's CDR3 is CASSEGTELAGRETQYF. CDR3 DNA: TGTGCCAGCAGCGAAGGTACCGAACTAGCGGGACGAGAGACCCAGTACTTC.